The rows below give T cell receptor beta chains drawn from one sample of a study of CD8 T cells in Susac syndrome. One entry per CDR3 protein, called by TCRdb with MiXCR from the immunoSEQ multiplex PCR reads. The sample holds around 130,000 distinct CDR3 sequences, approximately 79% seen once. Sequencing was performed on CD8+ T cells from PBMCs. Receptors originate from a human donor with multiple sclerosis. Both conserved end residues are part of each CDR3. The order of the fields is D gene, V gene, J gene, clone size, CDR3 length, CDR3 protein, CDR3 DNA. D genes are given only for firm matches. Clone size is given for some rows only: seen once, a few or many times, or a class if the clone is expanded.

>TRBD1|TRBV9|TRBJ2-7|.|13
CASSTHHRGEQYF
TGTGCCAGCAGCACTCACCACAGGGGCGAGCAGTACTTC
>.|TRBV5-6|TRBJ1-1|.|15
CASSRQRGPNTEAFF
TGTGCCAGCAGCCGGCAGCGGGGCCCGAACACTGAAGCTTTCTTT
>.|TRBV11-1|TRBJ2-1|few|15
CASSLAQGVYNEQFF
TGTGCCAGCAGCTTAGCGCAGGGAGTCTACAATGAGCAGTTCTTC
>.|TRBV7-9|TRBJ1-2|.|14
CASSASDRSHGYTF
TGTGCCAGCAGCGCCTCAGACAGGTCCCATGGCTACACCTTC
>TRBD1|TRBV2|TRBJ2-1|.|16
CASSESPGQLYNEQFF
TGTGCCAGCAGTGAATCACCGGGACAGCTATACAATGAGCAGTTCTTC
>.|TRBV19|TRBJ2-1|.|16
CASSINRVYGHNEQFF
TGTGCCAGTAGTATAAACAGGGTGTATGGGCACAATGAGCAGTTCTTC
>.|TRBV7-8|TRBJ2-2|.|16
CASSRGREGYTGELFF
TGTGCCAGCAGCCGAGGGAGAGAAGGATACACCGGGGAGCTGTTTTTT
>.|TRBV6-1|TRBJ2-2|.|16
CASQHGTDLNTGELFF
TGTGCCAGCCAACATGGGACGGACCTGAACACCGGGGAGCTGTTTTTT
>.|TRBV30|TRBJ1-2|.|12
CAWRSQRYGYTF
TGTGCCTGGAGAAGTCAGCGCTATGGCTACACCTTC
>.|TRBV12-3/TRBV12-4|TRBJ2-1|.|12
CASSPWDNEQFF
TGTGCCAGCAGTCCCTGGGACAATGAGCAGTTCTTC
>.|TRBV11-2|TRBJ2-5|.|16
CASSLERAWDEETQYF
TGTGCCAGCAGCTTAGAAAGAGCTTGGGACGAAGAGACCCAGTACTTC
>.|TRBV4-1|TRBJ1-2|.|13
CASGTATNYGYTF
TGCGCCAGCGGGACCGCCACTAACTATGGCTACACCTTC
>TRBD1|TRBV20-1|TRBJ1-5|once|14
CSALTGDSNQPQHF
TGCAGTGCTCTGACAGGGGATAGCAATCAGCCCCAGCATTTT
>.|TRBV27|TRBJ2-1|.|12
CASSARNNEQFF
TGTGCCAGCAGTGCTAGAAACAATGAGCAGTTCTTC
>.|TRBV19|TRBJ1-1|.|14
CASSIGDMNTEAFF
TGTGCCAGTAGTATCGGAGATATGAACACTGAAGCTTTCTTT
>TRBD2|TRBV6-5|TRBJ2-1|.|16
CASSSIAGSSYNEQFF
TGTGCCAGCAGTTCCATAGCGGGGAGCTCCTACAATGAGCAGTTCTTC
>TRBD1|TRBV15|TRBJ1-1|.|18
CATSRDVRQGIMNTEAFF
TGTGCCACCAGCAGAGACGTTAGACAGGGTATCATGAACACTGAAGCTTTCTTT
>.|TRBV14|TRBJ1-1|.|15
CASSQYQYMGTEAFF
TGTGCCAGCAGCCAGTACCAGTATATGGGGACTGAAGCTTTCTTT
>.|TRBV5-4|TRBJ2-7|few|12
CASSFGSKEQYF
TGTGCCAGCAGCTTCGGCAGCAAGGAGCAGTACTTC
>.|TRBV9|TRBJ2-7|.|15
CASSVGDGYSYEQYF
TGTGCCAGCAGCGTAGGCGATGGTTACTCCTACGAGCAGTACTTC
>.|TRBV6-5|TRBJ2-1|few|14
CASSYPGGRNEQFF
TGTGCCAGCAGTTACCCCGGCGGACGGAATGAGCAGTTCTTC
>.|TRBV2|TRBJ2-7|.|13
CASSSTRPYEQYF
TGTGCCAGCAGTTCTACGAGACCCTACGAGCAGTACTTC
>.|TRBV30|TRBJ1-1|.|14
CACARTGYNTEAFF
TGTGCCTGTGCTCGAACAGGGTACAACACTGAAGCTTTCTTT
>TRBD1|TRBV6-1|TRBJ2-3|.|14
CASMKRGPPDTQYF
TGTGCCAGCATGAAGAGGGGGCCCCCGGATACGCAGTATTTT
>.|TRBV5-5|TRBJ1-2|.|15
CASSLGQGPLGGYTF
TGTGCCAGCAGCTTGGGGCAGGGGCCGTTGGGAGGCTACACCTTC
>.|TRBV5-6|TRBJ1-6|.|15
CASSSGTRVNSPLHF
TGTGCCAGCAGCTCAGGGACACGGGTGAATTCACCCCTCCACTTT
>.|TRBV4-1|TRBJ1-1|.|13
CASTQRGDTEAFF
TGCGCCAGCACACAGAGGGGGGACACTGAAGCTTTCTTT